The 9 T cell receptor beta chains in this list originate from one sample, sequenced in a study of cytomegalovirus exposure and HLA in healthy donors. Primers included in the PCR were 60 Vbeta and 13 Jbeta primers. The protocol was immunoSEQ multiplex PCR, while the TCRdb copy is restricted to in-frame clones and leaves out a portion. The sample carries some 100,000 clones, around three quarters recorded once. The sequencing sample was made of PBMCs. Receptors were obtained from a man aged 45 to 65 in good health and CMV-seropositive.

This clone came up a few times. The chain combines TRBV4-1 with TRBJ2-7; D unresolved. CDR3 size: 18 residues. Germline loops: CDR1 MGHRA, CDR2 YSYEKL. Trimming pared 1 base from V and 3 bases from J, leaving 22 bases between. The CDR3 here is CASSQGILTRRLNYEQYF. DNA for the CDR3: TGCGCCAGCAGCCAAGGCATCCTAACTCGTCGCTTAAACTACGAGCAGTACTTC.

CDR3 residues: CASSPINPGQGGTEAFF. The CDR3 DNA sequence: TGTGCCAGCAGTCCGATCAACCCGGGACAGGGCGGAACTGAAGCTTTCTTT. The V gene is TRBV27, the J gene TRBJ1-1; 9 nucleotides agree with TRBD1. The V gene's germline CDR1 is MNHEY and CDR2 SMNVEV (reference sequence). The CDR3 runs 17 residues. The V and J ends lost 5 bases and 5 bases, in that order; junction bases with no gene match: 15.

This chain uses TRBV7-8 with TRBJ2-2, with 8 bases fitting TRBD1. J was trimmed by 1 base and V by 1 base; bases with no gene match: 8. The CDR3 sequence is 18 residues long. The germline gives CDR1 SGHVS, CDR2 FQNEAQ. The CDR3 loop reads CASSLVGQGMGNTGELFF. CDR3 nucleotide sequence: TGTGCCAGCAGCTTAGTAGGACAGGGCATGGGGAACACCGGGGAGCTGTTTTTT.

CDR3 DNA: TGTGCCAGCAGCTTAGGTGGGACAGGGAATGAAAAACTGTTTTTT. Residues: CASSLGGTGNEKLFF. This sequence joins TRBV7-6 and TRBJ1-4; TRBD1 matches at 9 bases. The CDR3 contains 15 residues. Germline V gives CDR1 SGHVS, CDR2 FNYEAQ. Trimming cost V 1 base and J 5 bases; bases outside gene matches: 2. Using reference TRBV7-6 and TRBJ1-4 for the parts outside the CDR3, the full variable domain is GAGVSQSPRYKVTKRGQDVALRCDPISGHVSLYWYRQALGQGPEFLTYFNYEAQQDKSGLPNDRFSAERPEGSISTLTIQRTEQRDSAMYRCASSLGGTGNEKLFFGSGTQLSVL.

The chain joins TRBV6-1 to TRBJ2-5; TRBD2 is a possible D gene (6 bases). The V and J ends lost 3 bases and 2 bases respectively, with 10 bases between them. Germline CDR1 MNHNS, CDR2 SASEGT. The CDR3 has 14 amino acids. The CDR3 DNA reads as TGTGCCAGCAGTGATGGGGGGACTCAAGAGACCCAGTACTTC. Its translation is CASSDGGTQETQYF.

The chain couples TRBV4-1 to TRBJ2-1, with 8 nucleotides matching TRBD2. The CDR3 is 19 amino acids. V lost 4 bases and J lost 4; bases outside the gene matches: 18. The germline V gene encodes CDR1 MGHRA and CDR2 YSYEKL. The CDR3 region has the DNA TGCGCCAGCAGCCGAGCTCCTTCGTATCGGACTAGCTCTTACAATGAGCAGTTCTTC. Residues: CASSRAPSYRTSSYNEQFF.

This chain joins TRBV4-1 and TRBJ2-1, with TRBD1 as a possible D gene (5 bases). The germline CDR1 and CDR2 sequences are MGHRA and YSYEKL. The CDR3 has 18 residues. Trimming left V 1 base short and J 4 bases short, with 20 bases between. The CDR3 DNA sequence: TGCGCCAGCAGCCAAGTGGCCGAATCGACAGTTATATACAATGAGCAGTTCTTC. It codes for CASSQVAESTVIYNEQFF.

The chain is built from TRBV2 and TRBJ2-5; 9 bases fit TRBD1. The CDR3 loop spans 15 amino acids. The V gene's germline CDR1 is SNHLY and CDR2 FYNNEI. After removal of 4 bases from V and 5 bases from J, the junction contained 8 bases not matched to a gene. This CDR3 reads CASSGTGGNGETQYF. The CDR3 nucleotides are TGTGCCAGCAGTGGAACAGGGGGCAATGGGGAGACCCAGTACTTC.

This chain links TRBV13 with TRBJ1-2; TRBD1 agrees at 8 bases. Trimming cost V 6 bases and J 2 bases; bases outside gene matches: 8. Looked up from germline, CDR1 is PRHDT and CDR2 is FYEKMQ (reference sequence). The CDR3 extends over 15 amino acids. The CDR3, as DNA: TGTGCCAGCAGTCGGACAGGGTTTGACAACTATGGCTACACCTTC. Amino acid sequence: CASSRTGFDNYGYTF.